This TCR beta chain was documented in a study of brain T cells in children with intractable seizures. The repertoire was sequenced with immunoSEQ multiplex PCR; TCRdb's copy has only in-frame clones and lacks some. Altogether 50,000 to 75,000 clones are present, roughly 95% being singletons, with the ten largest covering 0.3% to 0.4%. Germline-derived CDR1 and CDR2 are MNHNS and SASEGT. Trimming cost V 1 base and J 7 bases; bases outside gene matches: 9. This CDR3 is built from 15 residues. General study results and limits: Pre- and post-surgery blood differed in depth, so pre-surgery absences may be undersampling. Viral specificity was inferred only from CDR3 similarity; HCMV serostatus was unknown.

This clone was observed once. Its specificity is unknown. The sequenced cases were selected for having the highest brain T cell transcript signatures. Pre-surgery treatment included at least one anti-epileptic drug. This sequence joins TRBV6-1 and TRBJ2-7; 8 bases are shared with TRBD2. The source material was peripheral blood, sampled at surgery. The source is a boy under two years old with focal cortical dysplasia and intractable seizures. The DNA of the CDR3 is TGTGCCAGCAGTGAAGACGGGGGGGGTTCGGGAGAGCAGTACTTC. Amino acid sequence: CASSEDGGGSGEQYF.